The T cell receptor (beta chain) under discussion was sequenced for a study of response to subunit inactivated influenza vaccine. Study-level results: Authors proposed each seasonal influenza vaccination draws in few new T cells.

The ends lost 7 bases at V and 3 bases at J; junction bases unmatched: 5. This CDR3 is built from 14 residues. Germline V lookup: CDR1 MNHNS, CDR2 SASEGT. MiXCR, applied by TCRdb to the RT-PCR reads, yields one record per CDR3 protein. The sample has 500,000 to 600,000 distinct CDR3 sequences; 6.5% to 8% are singletons. Of note for this clonotype: Its antigen is unknown.

The sample consisted of PBMCs from blood, taken approximately 25 months after vaccination. V and J are TRBV6-1 and TRBJ2-7; 11 bases are a match to TRBD1. The source of this sequence is a man between 50 and 69 years old who received an inactivated influenza vaccine. The CDR3 DNA reads TGTGCCAGCAAGAAGGGACAGGGGGGCTACGAGCAGTACTTC. Translation gives CASKKGQGGYEQYF.